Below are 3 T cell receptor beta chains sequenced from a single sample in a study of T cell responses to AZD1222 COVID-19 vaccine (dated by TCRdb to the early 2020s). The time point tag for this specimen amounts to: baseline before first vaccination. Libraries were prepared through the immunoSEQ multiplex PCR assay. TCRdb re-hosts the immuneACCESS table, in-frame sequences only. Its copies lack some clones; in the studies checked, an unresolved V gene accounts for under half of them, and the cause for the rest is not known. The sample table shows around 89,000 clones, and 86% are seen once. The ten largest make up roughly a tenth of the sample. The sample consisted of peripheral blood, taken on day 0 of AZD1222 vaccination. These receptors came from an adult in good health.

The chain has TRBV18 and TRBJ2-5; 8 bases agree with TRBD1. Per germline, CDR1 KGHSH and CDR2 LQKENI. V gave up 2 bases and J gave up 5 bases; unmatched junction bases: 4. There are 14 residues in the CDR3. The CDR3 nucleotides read TGTGCCAGCTCACCAGACAGGGGCTTGGAGACCCAGTACTTC. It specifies CASSPDRGLETQYF.

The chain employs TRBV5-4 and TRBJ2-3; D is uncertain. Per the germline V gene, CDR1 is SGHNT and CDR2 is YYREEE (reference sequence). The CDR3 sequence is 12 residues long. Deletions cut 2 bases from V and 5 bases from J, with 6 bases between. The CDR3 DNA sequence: TGTGCCAGCAGCTTCGGGCGAGATACGCAGTATTTT. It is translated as CASSFGRDTQYF.

CDR3 DNA sequence: TGTGCCAGCAGTTACTCGGGACAGACCCCTACCTACGAGCAGTACTTC. Its protein is CASSYSGQTPTYEQYF. The chain is built from TRBV6-5 and TRBJ2-7; 7 nucleotides match TRBD1. The CDR3 contains 16 residues. Looked up from germline, CDR1 is MNHEY and CDR2 is SVGAGI. Losses at the gene ends were 0 bases for V and 2 bases for J; bases not matched to a gene: 7.